The 2 T cell receptor beta chains listed next were all sequenced from one sample in a study of control samples from healthy donors and cancer patients (dated by TCRdb to about 2020). Libraries were built with the immunoSEQ multiplex PCR assay. Drawn from immuneACCESS, this table holds only the in-frame rearrangements with V and J called that TCRdb kept. Clones are partly lost; checked studies trace under half to an unresolved V gene and leave the rest unexplained. The sample table lists roughly 190,000 clones, roughly nine tenths of them with a count of one. The ten biggest clones cover approximately 2% of the sample. The specimen was blood. The receptors were sampled from a man younger than 40 in good health.

The chain is built from TRBV6-2 or TRBV6-3 and TRBJ2-7; D gene unclear. CDR1 is MNHEY and CDR2 is SVGEGT in the germline V gene. Trimming left V 2 bases short and J 2 bases short, with 10 bases between. CDR3 length equals 14 residues. The DNA of the CDR3 is TGTGCCAGCAGTTACCTTGCCGCCACCTACGAGCAGTACTTC. This sequence encodes CASSYLAATYEQYF.

The V gene is TRBV4-1, the J gene TRBJ1-2; D not certain. The germline CDR1 and CDR2 sequences are MGHRA and YSYEKL. This CDR3 region has 14 residues. V dropped 0 bases and J dropped 8 bases, with 13 bases sitting between them. The CDR3 loop reads CASSQEGLAWGYTF. In DNA form, the CDR3 reads TGCGCCAGCAGCCAAGAAGGCCTAGCATGGGGCTACACCTTC.